A single TCR beta chain is shown here with its context. Its antigen is as yet unknown. The data are from a study of blood T cells in healthy people across ages. Whole-study findings and limits: With age, beta diversity per million T cells declined roughly linearly, significantly by 30 to 40.

The CDR3 loop spans 17 amino acids. CDR1 LGHNA and CDR2 YSLEER come from the germline V gene. V was pared by 0 bases and J by 0 bases, with 12 bases between. Primed by a sample-barcoded 5' primer and a J-beta primer mix, a second PCR proceeded for 7 to 11 cycles. From the 5' RACE reads, TCRdb called clonotypes with MiXCR, one entry per CDR3 protein. This repertoire shows about a million distinct CDR3 sequences, roughly 52% found once; its top ten account for 10% to 15%. The sample consisted of blood. J is TRBJ2-4 and V is TRBV4-3; D gene unclear. This clonotype was obtained from a man younger than 45 in good health. The CDR3 DNA reads as TGCGCCAGCAGCCAAGAGGTCTCGGCTTTAGCCAAAAACATTCAGTACTTC. This sequence encodes CASSQEVSALAKNIQYF.